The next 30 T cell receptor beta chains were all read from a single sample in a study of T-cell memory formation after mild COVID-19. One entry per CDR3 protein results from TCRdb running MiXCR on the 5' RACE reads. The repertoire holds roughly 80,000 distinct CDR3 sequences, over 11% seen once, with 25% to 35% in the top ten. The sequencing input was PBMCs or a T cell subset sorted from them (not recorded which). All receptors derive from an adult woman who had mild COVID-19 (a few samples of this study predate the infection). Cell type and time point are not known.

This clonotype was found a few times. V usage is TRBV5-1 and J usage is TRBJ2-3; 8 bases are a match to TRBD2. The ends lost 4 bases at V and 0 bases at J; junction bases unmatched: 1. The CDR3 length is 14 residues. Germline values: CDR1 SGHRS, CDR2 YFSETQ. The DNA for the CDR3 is TGCGCCAGCAGCGGCGGGGGGAGCACAGATACGCAGTATTTT. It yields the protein CASSGGGSTDTQYF. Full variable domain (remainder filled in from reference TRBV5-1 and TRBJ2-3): KAGVTQTPRYLIKTRGQQVTLSCSPISGHRSVSWYQQTPGQGLQFLFEYFSETQRNKGNFPGRFSGRQFSNSRSEMNVSTLELGDSALYLCASSGGGSTDTQYFGPGTRLTVL.

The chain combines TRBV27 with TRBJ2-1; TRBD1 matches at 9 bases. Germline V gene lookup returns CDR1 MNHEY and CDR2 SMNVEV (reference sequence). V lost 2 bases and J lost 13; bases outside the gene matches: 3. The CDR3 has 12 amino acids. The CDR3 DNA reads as TGTGCCAGCAGTTTACGGGGACAGGGTCAGTTCTTC. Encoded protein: CASSLRGQGQFF.

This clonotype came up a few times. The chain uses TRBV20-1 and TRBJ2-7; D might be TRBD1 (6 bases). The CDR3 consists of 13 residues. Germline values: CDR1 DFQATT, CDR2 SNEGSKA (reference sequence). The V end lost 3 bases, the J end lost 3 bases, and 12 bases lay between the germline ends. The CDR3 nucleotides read TGCAGTGCTAGGGGCCGAGGGGGCTACGAGCAGTACTTC. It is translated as CSARGRGGYEQYF.

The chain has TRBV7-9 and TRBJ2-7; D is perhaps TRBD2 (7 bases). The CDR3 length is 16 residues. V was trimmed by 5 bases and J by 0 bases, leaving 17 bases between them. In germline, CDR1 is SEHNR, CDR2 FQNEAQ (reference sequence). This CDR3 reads CASSPPGGGSSYEQYF. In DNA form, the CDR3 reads TGTGCCAGCAGCCCACCCGGGGGCGGGAGCTCCTACGAGCAGTACTTC.

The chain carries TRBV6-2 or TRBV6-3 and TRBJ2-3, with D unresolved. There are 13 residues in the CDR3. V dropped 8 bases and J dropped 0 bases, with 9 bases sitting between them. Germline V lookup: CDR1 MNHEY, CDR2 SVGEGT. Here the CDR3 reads CASSQSSTDTQYF. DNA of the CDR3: TGTGCCAGCTCGCAATCTAGCACAGATACGCAGTATTTT.

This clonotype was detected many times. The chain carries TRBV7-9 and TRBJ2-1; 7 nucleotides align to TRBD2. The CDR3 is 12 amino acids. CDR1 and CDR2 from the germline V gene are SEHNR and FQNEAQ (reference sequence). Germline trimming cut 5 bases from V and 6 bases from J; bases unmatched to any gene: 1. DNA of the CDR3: TGTGCCAGCAGCCCGGGAGGCAATGAGCAGTTCTTC. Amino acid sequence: CASSPGGNEQFF.

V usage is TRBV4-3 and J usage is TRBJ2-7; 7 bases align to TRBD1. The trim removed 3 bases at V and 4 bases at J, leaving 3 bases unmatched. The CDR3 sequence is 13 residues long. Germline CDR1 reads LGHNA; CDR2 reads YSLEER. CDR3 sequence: CASSHSRGYEQYF. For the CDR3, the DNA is TGCGCCAGCAGCCACAGCAGGGGGTACGAGCAGTACTTC.

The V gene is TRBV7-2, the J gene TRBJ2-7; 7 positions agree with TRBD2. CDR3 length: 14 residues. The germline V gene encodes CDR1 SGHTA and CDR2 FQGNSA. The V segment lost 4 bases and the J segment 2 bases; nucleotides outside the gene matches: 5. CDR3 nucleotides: TGTGCCAGCAGCTCCCCTAGCGGTACCTACGAGCAGTACTTC. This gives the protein CASSSPSGTYEQYF.

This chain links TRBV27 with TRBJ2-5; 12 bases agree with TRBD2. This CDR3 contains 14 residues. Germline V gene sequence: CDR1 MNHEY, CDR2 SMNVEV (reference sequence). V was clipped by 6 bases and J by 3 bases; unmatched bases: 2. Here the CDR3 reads CASRLAGGKETQYF. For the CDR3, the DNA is TGTGCCAGCAGACTAGCGGGGGGAAAAGAGACCCAGTACTTC.

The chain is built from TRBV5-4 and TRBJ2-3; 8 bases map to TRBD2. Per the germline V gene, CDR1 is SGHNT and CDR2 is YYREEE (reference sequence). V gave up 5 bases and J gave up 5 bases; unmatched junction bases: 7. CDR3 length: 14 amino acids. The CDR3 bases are TGTGCCAGCAGACCCCGGGGGGGCAAAGATACGCAGTATTTT. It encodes CASRPRGGKDTQYF.

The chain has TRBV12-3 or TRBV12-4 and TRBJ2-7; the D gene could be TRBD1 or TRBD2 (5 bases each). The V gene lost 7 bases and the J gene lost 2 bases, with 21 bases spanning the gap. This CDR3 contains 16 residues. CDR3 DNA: TGTGCCAGCAATCGCTACCCCTCCCCGGGACCCTACGAGCAGTACTTC. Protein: CASNRYPSPGPYEQYF.

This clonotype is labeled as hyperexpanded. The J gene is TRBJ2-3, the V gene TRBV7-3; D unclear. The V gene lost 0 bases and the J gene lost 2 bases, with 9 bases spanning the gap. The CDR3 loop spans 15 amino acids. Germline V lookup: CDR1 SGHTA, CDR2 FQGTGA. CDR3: CASSLTGSHTDTQYF. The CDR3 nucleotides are TGTGCCAGCAGCTTAACGGGTAGCCACACAGATACGCAGTATTTT.

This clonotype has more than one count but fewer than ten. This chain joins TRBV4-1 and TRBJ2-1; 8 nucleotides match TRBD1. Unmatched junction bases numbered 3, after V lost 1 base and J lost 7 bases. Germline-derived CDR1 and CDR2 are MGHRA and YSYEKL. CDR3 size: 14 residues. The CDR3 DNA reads TGCGCCAGCAGCCAAGTACAGGGGGTAAATGAGCAGTTCTTC. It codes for CASSQVQGVNEQFF.

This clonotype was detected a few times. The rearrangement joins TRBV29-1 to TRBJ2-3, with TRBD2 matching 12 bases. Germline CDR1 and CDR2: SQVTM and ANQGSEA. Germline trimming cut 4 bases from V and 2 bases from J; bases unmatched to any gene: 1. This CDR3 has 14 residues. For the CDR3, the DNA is TGCAGCGTTGGGACTAGCGGGACCACAGATACGCAGTATTTT. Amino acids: CSVGTSGTTDTQYF.

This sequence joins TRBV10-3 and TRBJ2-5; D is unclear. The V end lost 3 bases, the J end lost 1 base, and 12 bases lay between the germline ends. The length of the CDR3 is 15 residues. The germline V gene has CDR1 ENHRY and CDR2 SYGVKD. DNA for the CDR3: TGTGCCATCAGTGACAGAATTGGCCTCCAAGAGACCCAGTACTTC. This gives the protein CAISDRIGLQETQYF.

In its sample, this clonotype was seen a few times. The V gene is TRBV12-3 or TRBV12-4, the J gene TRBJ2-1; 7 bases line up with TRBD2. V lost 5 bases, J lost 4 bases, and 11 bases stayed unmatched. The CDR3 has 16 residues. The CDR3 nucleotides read TGTGCCAGCAGTGCTAGGATTGGGGGGGATTACAATGAGCAGTTCTTC. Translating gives CASSARIGGDYNEQFF.

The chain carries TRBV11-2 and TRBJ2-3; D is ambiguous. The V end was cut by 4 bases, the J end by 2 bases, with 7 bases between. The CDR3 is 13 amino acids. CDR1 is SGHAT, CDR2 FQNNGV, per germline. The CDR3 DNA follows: TGTGCCAGCAGCTACGTATCCACAGATACGCAGTATTTT. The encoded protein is CASSYVSTDTQYF.

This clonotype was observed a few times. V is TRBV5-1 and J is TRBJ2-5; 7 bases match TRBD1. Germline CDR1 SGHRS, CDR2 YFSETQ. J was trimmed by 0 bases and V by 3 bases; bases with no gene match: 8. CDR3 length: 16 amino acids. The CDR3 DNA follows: TGCGCCAGCAGCTGGGGACAGAACTCGTACCAAGAGACCCAGTACTTC. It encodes CASSWGQNSYQETQYF.

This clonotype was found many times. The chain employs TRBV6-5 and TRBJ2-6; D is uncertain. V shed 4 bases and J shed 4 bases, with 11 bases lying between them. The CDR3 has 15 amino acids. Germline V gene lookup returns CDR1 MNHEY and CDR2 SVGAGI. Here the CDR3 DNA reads TGTGCCAGCAGTTTAGGATCTGGGGGGGCCAACGTCCTGACTTTC. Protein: CASSLGSGGANVLTF.

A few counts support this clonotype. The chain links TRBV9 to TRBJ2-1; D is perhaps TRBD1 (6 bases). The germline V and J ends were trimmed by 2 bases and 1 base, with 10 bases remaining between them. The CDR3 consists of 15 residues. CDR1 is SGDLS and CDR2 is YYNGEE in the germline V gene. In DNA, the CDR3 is TGTGCCAGCAGCGTCGGCCAGGGGTCCTACAATGAGCAGTTCTTC. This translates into CASSVGQGSYNEQFF.

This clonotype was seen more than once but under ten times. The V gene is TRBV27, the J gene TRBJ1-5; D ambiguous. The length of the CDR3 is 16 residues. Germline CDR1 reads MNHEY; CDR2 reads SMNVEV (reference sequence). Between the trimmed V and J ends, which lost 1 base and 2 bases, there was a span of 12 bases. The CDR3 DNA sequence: TGTGCCAGCAGTTTATATGGAGGGCTTGGCAATCAGCCCCAGCATTTT. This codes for CASSLYGGLGNQPQHF.

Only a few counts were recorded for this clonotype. The CDR3 coding sequence is TGTGCCAGCAGTCACGGTAACAATGAGCAGTTCTTC. This sequence encodes CASSHGNNEQFF. The chain uses TRBV12-3 or TRBV12-4 and TRBJ2-1; D call uncertain. The CDR3 runs to 12 residues. V lost 5 bases and J lost 5, with 7 bases in between.

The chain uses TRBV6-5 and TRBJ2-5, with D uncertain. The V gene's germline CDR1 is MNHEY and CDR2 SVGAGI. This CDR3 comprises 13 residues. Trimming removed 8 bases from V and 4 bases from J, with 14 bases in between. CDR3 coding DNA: TGTGCCAGCGCCCCGCGGACCCCAGAGACCCAGTACTTC. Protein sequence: CASAPRTPETQYF.

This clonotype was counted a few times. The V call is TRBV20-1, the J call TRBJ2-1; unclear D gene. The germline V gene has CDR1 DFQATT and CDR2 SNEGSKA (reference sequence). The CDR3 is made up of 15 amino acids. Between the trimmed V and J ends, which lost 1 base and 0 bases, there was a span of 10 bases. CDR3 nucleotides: TGCAGTGCTAGAGGAGTTTTGAGCTCCTACAATGAGCAGTTCTTC. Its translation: CSARGVLSSYNEQFF.

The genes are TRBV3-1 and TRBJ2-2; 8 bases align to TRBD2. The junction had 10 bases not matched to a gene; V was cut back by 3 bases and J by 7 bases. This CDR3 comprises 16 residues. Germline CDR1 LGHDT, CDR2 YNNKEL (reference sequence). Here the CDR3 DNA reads TGTGCCAGCAGCCACCCCGGGGGGGCCGATGTCGGGGAGCTGTTTTTT. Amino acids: CASSHPGGADVGELFF.

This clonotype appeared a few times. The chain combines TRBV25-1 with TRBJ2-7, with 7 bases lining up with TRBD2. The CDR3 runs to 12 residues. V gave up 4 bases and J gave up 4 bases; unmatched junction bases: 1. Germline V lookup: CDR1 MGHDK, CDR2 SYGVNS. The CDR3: CASSGLAYEQYF. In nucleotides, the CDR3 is TGTGCCAGCAGTGGACTAGCTTACGAGCAGTACTTC.

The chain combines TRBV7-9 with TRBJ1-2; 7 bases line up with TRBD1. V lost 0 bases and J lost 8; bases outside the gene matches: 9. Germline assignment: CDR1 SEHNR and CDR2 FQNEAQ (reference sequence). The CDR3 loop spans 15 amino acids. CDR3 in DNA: TGTGCCAGCAGCTTAGCAGTAACAGGGGACCGCGGCTACACCTTC. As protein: CASSLAVTGDRGYTF.

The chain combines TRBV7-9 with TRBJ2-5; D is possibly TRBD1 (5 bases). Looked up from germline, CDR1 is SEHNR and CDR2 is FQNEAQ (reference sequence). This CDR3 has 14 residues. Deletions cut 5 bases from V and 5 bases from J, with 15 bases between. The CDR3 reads CASSPPQGMETQYF. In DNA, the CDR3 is TGTGCCAGCAGCCCACCCCAGGGTATGGAGACCCAGTACTTC.

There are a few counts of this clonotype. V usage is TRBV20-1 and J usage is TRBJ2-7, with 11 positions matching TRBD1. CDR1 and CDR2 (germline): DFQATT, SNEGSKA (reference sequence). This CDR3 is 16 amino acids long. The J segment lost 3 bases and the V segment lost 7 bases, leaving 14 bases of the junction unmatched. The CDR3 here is CSVKRTGGLVVYEQYF. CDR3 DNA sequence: TGCAGTGTCAAACGGACAGGGGGCTTAGTCGTCTACGAGCAGTACTTC.

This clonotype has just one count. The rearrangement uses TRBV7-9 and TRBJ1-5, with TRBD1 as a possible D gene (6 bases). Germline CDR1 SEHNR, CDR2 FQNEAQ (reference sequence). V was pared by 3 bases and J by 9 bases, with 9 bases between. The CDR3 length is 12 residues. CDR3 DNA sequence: TGTGCCAGCAGCTTCGACAGGCGGCCCCAGCATTTT. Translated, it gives CASSFDRRPQHF. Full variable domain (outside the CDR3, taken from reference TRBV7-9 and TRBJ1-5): DTGVSQNPRHKITKRGQNVTFRCDPISEHNRLYWYRQTLGQGPEFLTYFQNEAQLEKSRLLSDRFSAERPKGSFSTLEIQRTEQGDSAMYLCASSFDRRPQHFGDGTRLSIL.